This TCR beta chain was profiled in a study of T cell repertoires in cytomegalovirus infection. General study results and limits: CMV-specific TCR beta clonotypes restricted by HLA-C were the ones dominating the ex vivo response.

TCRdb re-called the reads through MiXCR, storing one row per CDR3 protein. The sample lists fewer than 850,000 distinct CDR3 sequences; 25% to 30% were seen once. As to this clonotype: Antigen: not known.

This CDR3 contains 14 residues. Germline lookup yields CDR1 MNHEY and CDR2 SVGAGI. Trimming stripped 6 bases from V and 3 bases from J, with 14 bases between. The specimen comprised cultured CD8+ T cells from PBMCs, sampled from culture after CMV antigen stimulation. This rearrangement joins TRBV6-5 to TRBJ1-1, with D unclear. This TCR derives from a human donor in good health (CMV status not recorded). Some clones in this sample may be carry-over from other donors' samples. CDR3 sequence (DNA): TGTGCCAGCAGCTCGGAGTATTTGGACACTGAAGCTTTCTTT. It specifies CASSSEYLDTEAFF.